These 27 T cell receptor beta chains were all obtained from the same sample, sequenced in a study of graft-versus-host responses after intestinal transplantation. Some clones are missing from TCRdb's copy, which holds only in-frame ones; the method was immunoSEQ multiplex PCR. Here the sample spans tens of thousands of clones, about 93% being singletons. The antigens of these receptors remain unknown. The input for sequencing was unstimulated CD8+ T cells sorted from spleen or lymph node cells, taken before intestinal transplant. The receptors here all came from a human donor who received an intestinal transplant.

CDR3 amino acids: CASGPGGGTNEQFF. The CDR3, as DNA: TGTGCTAGTGGCCCCGGGGGGGGGACCAATGAGCAGTTCTTC. This sequence joins TRBV12-5 and TRBJ2-1; TRBD2 agrees at 8 bases. Looked up from germline, CDR1 is LGHNT and CDR2 is FRNRAP. The CDR3 extends over 14 amino acids. V lost 6 bases, J lost 6 bases, and 7 bases stayed unmatched.

The rearrangement uses TRBV9 and TRBJ1-1, with D possibly TRBD1 on 5 matching bases. V lost 0 bases, J lost 1 base, and 7 bases lay in between. There are 14 residues in the CDR3. Germline lookup yields CDR1 SGDLS and CDR2 YYNGEE. CDR3 residues: CASSVAGQNTEAFF. The CDR3 bases are TGTGCCAGCAGCGTAGCTGGACAGAACACTGAAGCTTTCTTT. Filled out from reference TRBV9 and TRBJ1-1, the complete variable domain reads DSGVTQTPKHLITATGQRVTLRCSPRSGDLSVYWYQQSLDQGLQFLIQYYNGEERAKGNILERFSAQQFPDLHSELNLSSLELGDSALYFCASSVAGQNTEAFFGQGTRLTVV.

The chain combines TRBV5-5 with TRBJ1-1; perhaps TRBD1 as D (6 bases). The germline V and J ends were trimmed by 2 bases and 0 bases, with 14 bases remaining between them. This CDR3 comprises 16 residues. The V gene's germline CDR1 is SGHKS and CDR2 YYEKEE (reference sequence). The CDR3 spells CASSLTPGHLNTEAFF. CDR3 in DNA: TGTGCCAGCAGCTTAACGCCGGGACACCTGAACACTGAAGCTTTCTTT. Full variable domain (outside the CDR3, taken from reference TRBV5-5 and TRBJ1-1): DAGVTQSPTHLIKTRGQQVTLRCSPISGHKSVSWYQQVLGQGPQFIFQYYEKEERGRGNFPDRFSARQFPNYSSELNVNALLLGDSALYLCASSLTPGHLNTEAFFGQGTRLTVV.

The CDR3: CASSAGTGPGKLFF. CDR3 sequence (DNA): TGTGCCAGCAGCGCAGGGACAGGGCCTGGAAAACTGTTTTTT. The rearrangement uses TRBV6-1 and TRBJ1-4; 9 bases line up with TRBD1. V lost 6 bases, J lost 10 bases, and 9 bases stayed unmatched. The CDR3 totals 14 residues. Germline V lookup: CDR1 MNHNS, CDR2 SASEGT.

The V call is TRBV9, the J call TRBJ2-7, with TRBD1 as a possible D gene (5 bases). The CDR3 has 14 residues. V shed 0 bases and J shed 2 bases, with 9 bases lying between them. CDR1 and CDR2 from the germline V gene are SGDLS and YYNGEE. The CDR3, as DNA: TGTGCCAGCAGCGTAGGGGGCGGTCCCTACGAGCAGTACTTC. This translates into CASSVGGGPYEQYF.

The chain joins TRBV30 to TRBJ2-3, with 8 bases identical to TRBD2. CDR1 GTSNPN and CDR2 SVGIG come from the germline V gene (reference sequence). This CDR3 has 15 residues. The V segment lost 0 bases and the J segment 0 bases; nucleotides outside the gene matches: 2. The CDR3 coding sequence is TGTGCCTGGAGTGTGTCTAGCGGGAGCACAGATACGCAGTATTTT. Protein sequence: CAWSVSSGSTDTQYF.

This chain joins TRBV19 and TRBJ2-1; possibly TRBD2 for D (7 bases). The CDR3 length is 14 residues. Germline V gene data show CDR1 as LNHDA and CDR2 as SQIVND (reference sequence). V was pared by 9 bases and J by 5 bases, with 17 bases between. In DNA form, the CDR3 reads TGTGCCAGCTCCGTGGGGGGGCCAAACAATGAGCAGTTCTTC. Amino acids: CASSVGGPNNEQFF.

This clone has just a few counts. This sequence joins TRBV2 and TRBJ2-7, with D possibly being TRBD1 (5 bases). The germline V and J ends were trimmed by 1 base and 7 bases, with 11 bases remaining between them. In germline, CDR1 is SNHLY, CDR2 FYNNEI. This CDR3 has 13 residues. CDR3 sequence: CASSEGRELEQYF. The DNA for the CDR3 is TGTGCCAGCAGTGAAGGCAGGGAATTAGAGCAGTACTTC.

The chain joins TRBV4-1 to TRBJ1-1; D call uncertain. The CDR3 contains 14 residues. The V gene's germline CDR1 is MGHRA and CDR2 YSYEKL. V lost 1 base and J 0 bases, leaving 6 bases between the germline ends. The CDR3 reads CASSQGLMNTEAFF. As DNA, the CDR3 is TGCGCCAGCAGCCAAGGACTCATGAACACTGAAGCTTTCTTT.

The rearrangement uses TRBV4-3 and TRBJ2-1; 9 bases match TRBD2. The V segment lost 1 base and the J segment 2 bases; nucleotides outside the gene matches: 0. The germline gives CDR1 LGHNA, CDR2 YSLEER. This CDR3 spans 15 amino acids. The CDR3 bases are TGCGCCAGCAGCCAAGTAGCGGGGGCCTACAATGAGCAGTTCTTC. As protein: CASSQVAGAYNEQFF.

DNA for the CDR3: TGTGCCAGCAGCTTAGATGAGGGGGGCGGGGGGAAGGCTGAGCAGTTCTTC. Protein product: CASSLDEGGGGKAEQFF. The genes are TRBV11-2 and TRBJ2-1; 8 bases are a match to TRBD2. The CDR3 is 17 residues long. CDR1 SGHAT and CDR2 FQNNGV come from the germline V gene. V was clipped by 0 bases and J by 9 bases; unmatched bases: 13.

This chain connects TRBV9 to TRBJ1-6; D not certain. This CDR3 is built from 14 residues. V lost 4 bases and J lost 14, with 19 bases in between. Germline V gene sequence: CDR1 SGDLS, CDR2 YYNGEE. The CDR3 is CASSPQDSPPTLHF. In DNA form, the CDR3 reads TGTGCCAGCAGCCCCCAGGACTCGCCCCCAACCCTCCACTTT.

This sequence joins TRBV12-5 and TRBJ1-4, with 8 nucleotides matching TRBD1. From germline, CDR1 is LGHNT and CDR2 FRNRAP. With 0 bases clipped from V and 5 bases from J, the junction kept 5 bases outside the gene matches. The CDR3 has 16 amino acids. CDR3 loop: CASGLVRTGTNEKLFF. For the CDR3, the DNA is TGTGCTAGTGGTTTGGTACGGACAGGGACAAATGAAAAACTGTTTTTT.

This chain connects TRBV6-5 to TRBJ1-6, with D possibly matching TRBD1 (6 bases). Germline CDR1 reads MNHEY; CDR2 reads SVGAGI. V gave up 5 bases and J gave up 7 bases, with 12 bases separating them. The CDR3 contains 14 residues. The CDR3 nucleotides are TGTGCCAGCAGTCAATCAGGGGAAAATTCACCCCTCCACTTT. The encoded protein is CASSQSGENSPLHF.

This chain uses TRBV27 with TRBJ2-7; D remains unclear. CDR3 size: 14 residues. CDR1 is MNHEY and CDR2 is SMNVEV in the germline V gene (reference sequence). With 5 bases removed from V and 3 bases from J, the gap between germline ends came to 14 bases. CDR3 region: CASSPNEQYYEQYF. The CDR3 nucleotides read TGTGCCAGCAGTCCGAATGAACAGTACTACGAGCAGTACTTC.

The chain is built from TRBV6-6 and TRBJ2-6; no clear D gene. Germline V CDR1 and CDR2: MNHNY, SVGAGI (reference sequence). The CDR3 spans 15 residues. V dropped 10 bases and J dropped 0 bases, with 13 bases sitting between them. The CDR3, as DNA: TGTGCCACTAGAGATCGAGGCTCTGGGGCCAACGTCCTGACTTTC. This gives the protein CATRDRGSGANVLTF.

This clone has a single count. The rearrangement joins TRBV11-2 to TRBJ1-2; a weak D match, TRBD1 (6 bases). The V gene lost 4 bases and the J gene lost 2 bases, with 11 bases spanning the gap. From germline, CDR1 is SGHAT and CDR2 FQNNGV. The CDR3 contains 14 residues. The CDR3 here is CASSSGQGNYGYTF. CDR3 bases: TGTGCCAGCAGCTCGGGACAAGGAAACTATGGCTACACCTTC. The whole variable domain, filled in from reference TRBV11-2 and TRBJ1-2, reads EAGVAQSPRYKIIEKRQSVAFWCNPISGHATLYWYQQILGQGPKLLIQFQNNGVVDDSQLPKDRFSAERLKGVDSTLKIQPAKLEDSAVYLCASSSGQGNYGYTFGSGTRLTVV.

The chain combines TRBV30 with TRBJ2-7, with D possibly matching TRBD1 (5 bases). V dropped 3 bases and J dropped 3 bases, with 12 bases sitting between them. The CDR3 totals 13 residues. Germline V gene data show CDR1 as GTSNPN and CDR2 as SVGIG (reference sequence). The CDR3 nucleotides read TGTGCCTGGAGCGCAGGGTTCGACTACGAGCAGTACTTC. The encoded protein is CAWSAGFDYEQYF. Full variable domain (outside the CDR3, taken from reference TRBV30 and TRBJ2-7): SQTIHQWPATLVQPVGSPLSLECTVEGTSNPNLYWYRQAAGRGLQLLFYSVGIGQISSEVPQNLSASRPQDRQFILSSKKLLLSDSGFYLCAWSAGFDYEQYFGPGTRLTVT.

The chain carries TRBV10-3 and TRBJ1-3; D possibly corresponds to TRBD1 (6 bases). The germline V gene encodes CDR1 ENHRY and CDR2 SYGVKD. CDR3 length: 15 amino acids. The V gene lost 3 bases and the J gene lost 3 bases, with 12 bases spanning the gap. The CDR3 nucleotides are TGTGCCATCAGTGACCCAGGGGCTGGTGGAAACACCATATATTTT. This sequence encodes CAISDPGAGGNTIYF.

The chain carries TRBV4-3 and TRBJ1-2; D possibly corresponds to TRBD1 (6 bases). There are 16 residues in the CDR3. Deletions cut 3 bases from V and 0 bases from J, with 14 bases between. In germline, CDR1 is LGHNA, CDR2 YSLEER. CDR3 DNA sequence: TGCGCCAGCAGCCAGGGGGCGGACAGTCCTAACTATGGCTACACCTTC. Its translation: CASSQGADSPNYGYTF.

The rearrangement joins TRBV19 to TRBJ2-4; 8 bases align to TRBD2. Germline lookup yields CDR1 LNHDA and CDR2 SQIVND (reference sequence). The CDR3 consists of 15 residues. V shed 6 bases, J shed 8 bases, and the junction held 12 bases outside the gene matches. CDR3 in amino acids: CASRPAGGSRDIQYF. The CDR3 nucleotides read TGTGCCAGTAGGCCCGCGGGGGGCTCGAGGGACATTCAGTACTTC.

This clone was detected only once. The genes are TRBV11-2 and TRBJ2-5; TRBD1 agrees at 7 bases. The CDR3 spans 14 residues. Germline V gene sequence: CDR1 SGHAT, CDR2 FQNNGV. V lost 5 bases to trimming and J lost 5 bases; unmatched junction nucleotides: 8. Here the CDR3 reads CASSPGQFIETQYF. The CDR3 DNA is TGTGCCAGCAGCCCGGGACAGTTTATCGAGACCCAGTACTTC.

The V call is TRBV30, the J call TRBJ1-2; D uncertain. The germline V gene has CDR1 GTSNPN and CDR2 SVGIG (reference sequence). Deletions cut 0 bases from V and 7 bases from J, with 9 bases between. This CDR3 region has 12 residues. CDR3 amino acids: CAWSVLVSGYTF. The CDR3 bases are TGTGCCTGGAGTGTACTGGTGAGTGGCTACACCTTC. The full variable domain, in which reference TRBV30 and TRBJ1-2 provide the parts outside the CDR3, is SQTIHQWPATLVQPVGSPLSLECTVEGTSNPNLYWYRQAAGRGLQLLFYSVGIGQISSEVPQNLSASRPQDRQFILSSKKLLLSDSGFYLCAWSVLVSGYTFGSGTRLTVV.

J is TRBJ2-7 and V is TRBV19; 7 nucleotides agree with TRBD2. This CDR3 region has 14 residues. With V trimmed by 1 base and J by 6 bases, 6 bases remained unmatched. The V gene's germline CDR1 is LNHDA and CDR2 SQIVND (reference sequence). The CDR3 bases are TGTGCCAGTAGTATAGGACTAGCTGGAGGCGAGCAGTACTTC. As protein: CASSIGLAGGEQYF.

V is TRBV7-7 and J is TRBJ2-3, with TRBD2 as a possible D gene (6 bases). Per the germline V gene, CDR1 is SSHAT and CDR2 is FNYEAQ (reference sequence). The CDR3 sequence is 16 residues long. Trimming took 5 bases from V and 0 from J, leaving 15 bases between them. The CDR3 sequence is CASSAQPRGSTDTQYF. DNA of the CDR3: TGTGCCAGCAGCGCACAACCTCGGGGGAGCACAGATACGCAGTATTTT. The complete variable domain, with remaining parts taken from reference TRBV7-7 and TRBJ2-3, reads GAGVSQSPRYKVTKRGQDVTLRCDPISSHATLYWYQQALGQGPEFLTYFNYEAQPDKSGLPSDRFSAERPEGSISTLTIQRTEQRDSAMYRCASSAQPRGSTDTQYFGPGTRLTVL.

The chain couples TRBV30 to TRBJ1-1; D perhaps matches TRBD1 (5 bases). The CDR3 extends over 13 amino acids. Trimming shortened V by 0 bases and J by 4 bases, and 9 bases separated the two germline ends. CDR1 GTSNPN and CDR2 SVGIG come from the germline V gene (reference sequence). CDR3 loop: CAWSVWGGTEAFF. The DNA for the CDR3 is TGTGCCTGGAGTGTATGGGGGGGCACTGAAGCTTTCTTT.

This chain joins TRBV6-1 and TRBJ2-7, with D maybe TRBD2 (5 bases). The ends were cut back, 4 bases at V and 0 bases at J, with 10 bases in the middle. The germline V gene has CDR1 MNHNS and CDR2 SASEGT. This CDR3 is 14 amino acids long. DNA for the CDR3: TGTGCCAGCAGTGGAGGGTCCGGCTCCTACGAGCAGTACTTC. Residues: CASSGGSGSYEQYF.